This T cell receptor (beta chain) originates from a study of cytomegalovirus exposure and HLA in healthy donors. Amplification used 60 Vbeta primers and 13 Jbeta primers. Produced via immunoSEQ multiplex PCR; TCRdb's table is partial and in-frame only. The sample lists fewer than 250,000 clones, 65% to 80% seen once, with 15% to 17% in the top ten. The V segment lost 3 bases and the J segment 0 bases; nucleotides outside the gene matches: 10. This CDR3 is 18 amino acids long. In germline, CDR1 is SGDLS, CDR2 YYNGEE. This clone showed up just once. The source material was PBMCs. The chain has TRBV9 and TRBJ2-3; 10 bases line up with TRBD2. This receptor was taken from a man aged 35-49 years in good health and CMV-seronegative. The CDR3 DNA is TGTGCCAGCAGCGCACCCAAGGGACTAGCGAGTAGCACAGATACGCAGTATTTT. Translating gives CASSAPKGLASSTDTQYF.